This record covers a single T cell receptor beta chain. What it binds is not known. Profiled with immunoSEQ multiplex PCR; TCRdb holds only in-frame clones, not every one. Among approximately 100,000 clones listed, 90% to 95% were seen once. This sample is drawn from a study of T cell responses to AZD1222 COVID-19 vaccine. The CDR3 length is 14 residues. With 8 bases removed from V and 2 bases from J, the gap between germline ends came to 13 bases. Germline V lookup: CDR1 MNHEY, CDR2 SVGAGI. Study conclusions and caveats: Spike-specific TCR breadth rose after two AZD1222 doses, and depth rose as well.

The rearrangement joins TRBV6-5 to TRBJ2-1, with D perhaps TRBD2 (5 bases). The origin of this receptor is an adult in good health. Material: peripheral blood, obtained on day 0 of AZD1222 vaccination. The CDR3 sequence is CASVVGGPYNEQFF. The CDR3 region has the DNA TGTGCCAGCGTCGTGGGCGGGCCCTACAATGAGCAGTTCTTC.